Presented here are 32 T cell receptor beta chains from one specimen sequenced in a study of blood T cell repertoires in COVID-19 (TCRdb year 2020). Libraries were made using the immunoSEQ multiplex PCR assay. Drawn from immuneACCESS, this table holds only the in-frame rearrangements with V and J called that TCRdb kept. Clones are partly lost; checked studies trace under half to an unresolved V gene and leave the rest unexplained. In all, the sample holds 95,000 to 110,000 clones, and roughly nine tenths of those were seen once. The ten biggest clones cover about 5.1% of the sample. The sequenced sample was peripheral blood. All receptors derive from a human donor in a cohort sampled during active COVID-19.

The chain recombines TRBV11-2 with TRBJ1-1; 7 nucleotides agree with TRBD1. V shed 3 bases and J 5 bases; nucleotides not matched to a gene: 18. Germline loops: CDR1 SGHAT, CDR2 FQNNGV. The CDR3 contains 18 residues. CDR3 bases: TGTGCCAGCAGCTTCCCCCTAAGTGACAGGGACGGCCAGACTGAAGCTTTCTTT. Protein product: CASSFPLSDRDGQTEAFF.

The V and J genes are TRBV19 and TRBJ1-1; no definite D call. Germline CDR1 LNHDA, CDR2 SQIVND (reference sequence). V shed 3 bases and J shed 2 bases, with 7 bases lying between them. This CDR3 spans 13 amino acids. CDR3 DNA sequence: TGTGCCAGTAGTATTACAGCAAACACTGAAGCTTTCTTT. It encodes CASSITANTEAFF.

This sequence joins TRBV4-1 and TRBJ1-5; tentative D call: TRBD1 (6 bases). Trimming took off 1 base at V and 6 bases at J, with 13 bases between the two ends. Per the germline V gene, CDR1 is MGHRA and CDR2 is YSYEKL. This CDR3 is 15 amino acids long. The CDR3 reads CASSQGRQTGQPQHF. Here the CDR3 DNA reads TGCGCCAGCAGCCAAGGACGACAGACAGGTCAGCCCCAGCATTTT.

Only a few counts were recorded for this clone. The V call is TRBV28, the J call TRBJ2-7; D gene unclear. Trimming removed 5 bases from V and 3 bases from J, with 8 bases in between. CDR1 is MDHEN, CDR2 SYDVKM, per germline. The CDR3 length is 12 residues. The CDR3 loop is CASSPSSYEQYF. The DNA for the CDR3 is TGTGCCAGCAGTCCCTCTAGCTACGAGCAGTACTTC.

V usage is TRBV18 and J usage is TRBJ2-1, with 7 nucleotides matching TRBD1. Germline V gene data show CDR1 as KGHSH and CDR2 as LQKENI. The CDR3 contains 11 residues. V gave up 8 bases and J gave up 16 bases; unmatched junction bases: 11. This CDR3 is CASRDSPVPFF. CDR3 DNA: TGTGCCAGCCGGGACAGTCCCGTCCCATTCTTC.

This chain connects TRBV4-2 to TRBJ2-5; weak D call: TRBD2 (6 bases). Germline-derived CDR1 and CDR2 are LGHNA and YNFKEQ. Trimming pared 1 base from V and 5 bases from J, leaving 20 bases between. The CDR3 is 17 amino acids. CDR3 amino acids: CASSQGRLVGVRETQYF. The DNA of the CDR3 is TGTGCCAGCAGCCAAGGGAGACTAGTAGGGGTGAGGGAGACCCAGTACTTC.

This chain uses TRBV28 with TRBJ1-5, with D possibly TRBD1 on 6 matching bases. Germline V CDR1 and CDR2: MDHEN, SYDVKM. Deletions cut 1 base from V and 7 bases from J, with 35 bases between. The CDR3 sequence is 22 residues long. The CDR3 sequence is CASSLYKFSRGANPGPKQPQHF. CDR3 sequence (DNA): TGTGCCAGCAGTTTATACAAATTCTCCCGGGGGGCAAACCCCGGGCCCAAACAGCCCCAGCATTTT. The variable domain in full, completed from reference TRBV28 and TRBJ1-5, reads DVKVTQSSRYLVKRTGEKVFLECVQDMDHENMFWYRQDPGLGLRLIYFSYDVKMKEKGDIPEGYSVSREKKERFSLILESASTNQTSMYLCASSLYKFSRGANPGPKQPQHFGDGTRLSIL.

This clone appeared a single time. The V and J genes are TRBV12-3 or TRBV12-4 and TRBJ2-1; TRBD2 aligns across 10 bases. After removal of 7 bases from V and 6 bases from J, the junction contained 3 bases not matched to a gene. CDR3 length equals 13 residues. CDR3 DNA sequence: TGTGCCAGCAACAGCGGGAGGGCCAATGAGCAGTTCTTC. Residues: CASNSGRANEQFF.

This chain uses TRBV30 with TRBJ2-7, with unresolved D. The V gene lost 2 bases and the J gene lost 3 bases, with 11 bases spanning the gap. The CDR3 length is 13 residues. Germline CDR1 reads GTSNPN; CDR2 reads SVGIG (reference sequence). CDR3 loop: CAWSTGPGYEQYF. The CDR3 DNA reads as TGTGCCTGGAGTACCGGCCCGGGCTACGAGCAGTACTTC.

J is TRBJ2-3 and V is TRBV4-2; 9 nucleotides agree with TRBD2. Germline trimming cut 4 bases from V and 5 bases from J; bases unmatched to any gene: 7. This CDR3 spans 15 amino acids. The V gene's germline CDR1 is LGHNA and CDR2 YNFKEQ. As DNA, the CDR3 is TGTGCCAGCAGCCCCCGCGGGGGGGCCGTAGATACGCAGTATTTT. This gives the protein CASSPRGGAVDTQYF.

The gene calls are TRBV18 and TRBJ1-1, with D unclear. The CDR3 loop spans 13 amino acids. V was trimmed by 5 bases and J by 0 bases, leaving 7 bases between them. Looked up from germline, CDR1 is KGHSH and CDR2 is LQKENI. CDR3: CASSGQVNTEAFF. DNA of the CDR3: TGTGCCAGCTCAGGGCAGGTGAACACTGAAGCTTTCTTT.

This chain links TRBV18 with TRBJ2-2; TRBD2 matches 14 bases. The CDR3 is 19 amino acids. With V trimmed by 4 bases and J by 0 bases, 7 bases remained unmatched. CDR1 is KGHSH and CDR2 is LQKENI in the germline V gene. CDR3 residues: CASSQIRTSGGTNTGELFF. The CDR3 nucleotides are TGTGCCAGCTCACAAATACGGACTAGCGGGGGGACGAACACCGGGGAGCTGTTTTTT.

The gene calls are TRBV7-9 and TRBJ2-2; 11 bases fit TRBD1. V lost 1 base, J lost 12 bases, and 4 bases stayed unmatched. The CDR3 has 14 amino acids. The V gene's germline CDR1 is SEHNR and CDR2 FQNEAQ (reference sequence). CDR3 bases: TGTGCCAGCAGCTTAGGGACAGGGGGCTCGAAGCTGTTTTTT. It encodes CASSLGTGGSKLFF.

The chain couples TRBV4-1 to TRBJ1-5; the match to TRBD1 covers 8 bases. This CDR3 has 18 residues. Looked up from germline, CDR1 is MGHRA and CDR2 is YSYEKL. V lost 0 bases to trimming and J lost 7 bases; unmatched junction nucleotides: 14. CDR3 protein: CASSQDPGGVAGGQPQHF. For the CDR3, the DNA is TGCGCCAGCAGCCAAGATCCCGGCGGGGTGGCAGGGGGCCAGCCCCAGCATTTT.

The chain carries TRBV28 and TRBJ1-1, with D perhaps TRBD1 (6 bases). Germline V gene data show CDR1 as MDHEN and CDR2 as SYDVKM. The CDR3 sequence is 14 residues long. The V gene lost 6 bases and the J gene lost 7 bases, with 18 bases spanning the gap. CDR3 DNA: TGTGCCAGCAGAACTACCGGGACAAATTATGAAGCTTTCTTT. Amino acid sequence: CASRTTGTNYEAFF.

This clone occurred a few times. This chain uses TRBV4-1 with TRBJ2-7, with a possible D match to TRBD1 (5 bases). V was shortened by 0 bases and J by 2 bases, with 14 bases between the two germline ends. Germline assignment: CDR1 MGHRA and CDR2 YSYEKL. CDR3 length equals 16 residues. The CDR3 reads CASSQDIGEGAYEQYF. The DNA of the CDR3 is TGCGCCAGCAGCCAAGATATAGGTGAAGGGGCCTACGAGCAGTACTTC.

V and J are TRBV19 and TRBJ2-5; 8 nucleotides match TRBD1. CDR1 is LNHDA, CDR2 SQIVND, per germline (reference sequence). This CDR3 comprises 14 residues. V gave up 3 bases and J gave up 2 bases; unmatched junction bases: 2. The CDR3 DNA reads as TGTGCCAGTAGTATGGGACAGGTACAAGAGACCCAGTACTTC. This gives the protein CASSMGQVQETQYF. The entire variable domain, with the rest obtained from reference TRBV19 and TRBJ2-5, is as follows: DGGITQSPKYLFRKEGQNVTLSCEQNLNHDAMYWYRQDPGQGLRLIYYSQIVNDFQKGDIAEGYSVSREKKESFPLTVTSAQKNPTAFYLCASSMGQVQETQYFGPGTRLLVL.

This clone was picked up one time. The chain uses TRBV4-1 and TRBJ2-1; TRBD2 is a possible D gene (7 bases). Germline-derived CDR1 and CDR2 are MGHRA and YSYEKL. This CDR3 is built from 14 residues. Trimming took off 7 bases at V and 9 bases at J, with 19 bases between the two ends. CDR3 sequence (DNA): TGCGCCAGCACCACTGAACCGGGGGGCTCTGAGCAGTTCTTC. Amino acids: CASTTEPGGSEQFF.

This clone has only a few counts. This chain connects TRBV7-8 to TRBJ1-5; 8 bases map to TRBD1. Looked up from germline, CDR1 is SGHVS and CDR2 is FQNEAQ. V lost 4 bases to trimming and J lost 0 bases; unmatched junction nucleotides: 8. CDR3 length: 17 residues. CDR3 protein: CASSWGSGTGSNQPQHF. The CDR3 DNA follows: TGTGCCAGCAGCTGGGGCTCCGGGACAGGTAGCAATCAGCCCCAGCATTTT. Full variable domain (missing parts from reference TRBV7-8 and TRBJ1-5): GAGVSQSPRYKVAKRGQDVALRCDPISGHVSLFWYQQALGQGPEFLTYFQNEAQLDKSGLPSDRFFAERPEGSVSTLKIQRTQQEDSAVYLCASSWGSGTGSNQPQHFGDGTRLSIL.

The V call is TRBV28, the J call TRBJ1-5, with D perhaps TRBD1 (6 bases). The CDR3 covers 15 residues. Germline CDR1 is MDHEN and CDR2 is SYDVKM. V lost 2 bases and J 1 base, leaving 9 bases between the germline ends. For the CDR3, the DNA is TGTGCCAGCAGTTTAGGGACATTGAGCAATCAGCCCCAGCATTTT. Protein: CASSLGTLSNQPQHF. The variable domain in full, with the rest retrieved from reference TRBV28 and TRBJ1-5, is DVKVTQSSRYLVKRTGEKVFLECVQDMDHENMFWYRQDPGLGLRLIYFSYDVKMKEKGDIPEGYSVSREKKERFSLILESASTNQTSMYLCASSLGTLSNQPQHFGDGTRLSIL.

V and J are TRBV7-8 and TRBJ2-1; 11 bases are a match to TRBD2. Germline values: CDR1 SGHVS, CDR2 FQNEAQ. The ends lost 0 bases at V and 4 bases at J; junction bases unmatched: 8. The CDR3 runs to 18 residues. CDR3 sequence reads: CASSLARLAGGPYNEQFF. For the CDR3, the DNA is TGTGCCAGCAGCTTAGCGCGCCTAGCGGGAGGACCGTACAATGAGCAGTTCTTC.

This chain connects TRBV12-2 to TRBJ2-3; the D call of TRBD1 is as the table states it, not checked on the DNA. TRBV12-2 is a pseudogene segment. This CDR3 spans 17 amino acids. The CDR3 coding sequence is TGTGCAATTGGGCTCCTCCGTCCGTTGGGGCACACAGATACGCAGTATTTT. Residues: CAIGLLRPLGHTDTQYF.

This chain connects TRBV6-5 to TRBJ1-1, with TRBD1 as a possible D gene (6 bases). The CDR3 has 15 residues. V lost 7 bases and J 1 base, leaving 16 bases between the germline ends. From germline, CDR1 is MNHEY and CDR2 SVGAGI. The CDR3 sequence is CASTRPGRGNTEAFF. For the CDR3, the DNA is TGTGCCAGCACCAGGCCCGGCAGGGGGAACACTGAAGCTTTCTTT.

This clone was counted once. In DNA, the CDR3 is TGTGCCAGCAGTTCCCTCGGGGGTAGCGGGGATGAGCAGTTCTTC. This gives the protein CASSSLGGSGDEQFF. The chain joins TRBV6-7 to TRBJ2-1; 8 positions match TRBD2. TRBV6-7 is sorted into the ORF group, with uncertain function. Germline trimming cut 4 bases from V and 8 bases from J; bases unmatched to any gene: 10. The length of the CDR3 is 15 residues.

In this sample, this clone turned up a few times. J is TRBJ1-5 and V is TRBV28; maybe TRBD1 (6 bases). Per germline, CDR1 MDHEN and CDR2 SYDVKM. Trimming pared 5 bases from V and 0 bases from J, leaving 11 bases between. The CDR3 has 15 amino acids. The CDR3 is CASSVRGFSNQPQHF. In nucleotides, the CDR3 is TGTGCCAGCAGTGTCAGGGGTTTTAGCAATCAGCCCCAGCATTTT. The full variable domain, rest sourced from reference TRBV28 and TRBJ1-5, is DVKVTQSSRYLVKRTGEKVFLECVQDMDHENMFWYRQDPGLGLRLIYFSYDVKMKEKGDIPEGYSVSREKKERFSLILESASTNQTSMYLCASSVRGFSNQPQHFGDGTRLSIL.

The rearrangement joins TRBV11-3 to TRBJ1-6; 7 nucleotides align to TRBD1. Germline CDR1 is SGHNT and CDR2 is YENEEA. This CDR3 is built from 17 residues. V lost 5 bases to trimming and J lost 0 bases; unmatched junction nucleotides: 7. CDR3: CASSDRQGLSYNSPLHF. CDR3 DNA: TGTGCCAGCAGCGACCGACAGGGCCTCTCCTATAATTCACCCCTCCACTTT.

This clone is a singleton in its sample. This chain connects TRBV7-8 to TRBJ1-1, with 7 bases matching TRBD1. With 5 bases clipped from V and 0 bases from J, the junction kept 21 bases outside the gene matches. The CDR3 contains 20 residues. Germline V CDR1 and CDR2: SGHVS, FQNEAQ. The CDR3 here is CASSAARGSGSKRLNTEAFF. The CDR3 DNA reads as TGTGCCAGCAGCGCAGCCAGGGGGTCGGGGTCTAAGAGACTGAACACTGAAGCTTTCTTT. Full variable domain (rest looked up from reference TRBV7-8 and TRBJ1-1): GAGVSQSPRYKVAKRGQDVALRCDPISGHVSLFWYQQALGQGPEFLTYFQNEAQLDKSGLPSDRFFAERPEGSVSTLKIQRTQQEDSAVYLCASSAARGSGSKRLNTEAFFGQGTRLTVV.

This chain links TRBV7-6 with TRBJ1-4; 11 positions match TRBD1. Germline assignment: CDR1 SGHVS and CDR2 FNYEAQ. J lost 10 bases, V lost 1 base, and 2 bases had no gene match. The CDR3 contains 14 residues. CDR3 nucleotide sequence: TGTGCCAGCAGCTTAGACGGGACAGGGGGAAAACTGTTTTTT. Amino acid sequence: CASSLDGTGGKLFF. The full variable domain, in which reference TRBV7-6 and TRBJ1-4 provide the parts outside the CDR3, is GAGVSQSPRYKVTKRGQDVALRCDPISGHVSLYWYRQALGQGPEFLTYFNYEAQQDKSGLPNDRFSAERPEGSISTLTIQRTEQRDSAMYRCASSLDGTGGKLFFGSGTQLSVL.

J is TRBJ1-2 and V is TRBV19; D gene ambiguous. Trimming took 3 bases from V and 8 from J, leaving 13 bases between them. The CDR3 runs to 13 residues. The V gene's germline CDR1 is LNHDA and CDR2 SQIVND (reference sequence). The CDR3 DNA follows: TGTGCCAGTAGTATCCAAGGGAGGGCAGGCTACACCTTC. Amino acids: CASSIQGRAGYTF.

The chain couples TRBV7-8 to TRBJ2-2, with 8 bases aligning to TRBD1. The J segment lost 6 bases and the V segment lost 6 bases, leaving 9 bases of the junction unmatched. CDR1 and CDR2 (germline): SGHVS, FQNEAQ. This CDR3 spans 15 amino acids. CDR3 nucleotides: TGTGCCAGCAGAATCAACAGGGGGTCGGCCGGGGAGCTGTTTTTT. It encodes CASRINRGSAGELFF.

The chain is built from TRBV18 and TRBJ2-2; tentative D call: TRBD1 (6 bases). This CDR3 region has 14 residues. Per the germline V gene, CDR1 is KGHSH and CDR2 is LQKENI. Trimming stripped 7 bases from V and 9 bases from J, with 18 bases between. The CDR3 DNA follows: TGTGCCAGCTACCCTATACAGGGAGCAAGGGAGCTGTTTTTT. Protein sequence: CASYPIQGARELFF. The variable domain in full, completed from reference TRBV18 and TRBJ2-2, reads NAGVMQNPRHLVRRRGQEARLRCSPMKGHSHVYWYRQLPEEGLKFMVYLQKENIIDESGMPKERFSAEFPKEGPSILRIQQVVRGDSAAYFCASYPIQGARELFFGEGSRLTVL.

This chain uses TRBV3-1 (or the pseudogene TRBV3-2) with TRBJ1-1; tentatively, D is TRBD1 (6 bases). This CDR3 has 13 amino acids. V lost 4 bases and J lost 3, with 9 bases in between. CDR1 is LGHDT and CDR2 is YNNKEL in the germline V gene (reference sequence). CDR3 nucleotides: TGTGCCAGCAGCCCGGACAGATACACTGAAGCTTTCTTT. Translated, it gives CASSPDRYTEAFF.